This T cell receptor (beta chain) originates from a study of identical twins. Germline V gene lookup returns CDR1 MNHEY and CDR2 SMNVEV (reference sequence). V was cut by 4 bases and J by 2 bases, with 15 bases left in between. The CDR3 runs 16 residues. Through template switching, a universal primer site was introduced, and the cDNA contained unique molecular identifiers. TCRdb reanalysed the 5' RACE reads using MiXCR and keeps one entry per CDR3 protein. The data show under 300,000 distinct CDR3 sequences, with 12% seen just once and about 3.9% held by the top ten. The sample also formed part of further work on yellow fever vaccine responses in identical twins.

The sequence came from a woman aged 18-29 years in good health. The J gene is TRBJ2-1, the V gene TRBV27; no reliable D call. Sequencing was carried out using memory (CD45RO+) T cells sorted from blood. In DNA form, the CDR3 reads TGTGCCAGCAGTTATTCGACCTACCCCACCTACAATGAGCAGTTCTTC. Protein sequence: CASSYSTYPTYNEQFF.